The subject of this entry is one TCR beta chain. Its antigen is currently not known. No base-level quality is on record; no much larger clone is a single base apart. The cohort comprised some 730 healthy bone marrow donors. Cohort members were all nominally healthy when sampled, although unrecorded immune exposures were likely present. The donor tested CMV seropositive and was one of the 289 seropositive cohort members. Every donor gave a peripheral blood sample, and the peripheral blood mononuclear cells from that sample were used for TCR beta sequencing. The Qiagen DNeasy Blood Extraction Kit was used to extract genomic DNA from the blood cell samples. Trimmed from V: 2 bases; trimmed from J: 2 bases; junction bases lacking a gene match: 5. The germline V gene encodes CDR1 MDHEN and CDR2 SYDVKM. The CDR3 spans 15 residues, from the cysteine through the phenylalanine. Here the CDR3 DNA is all that survives: 45 bases in frame from base 1.

This specimen comes from a study of cytomegalovirus exposure and HLA in healthy donors (dated by TCRdb to 2015 to 2018). The study in broad terms: According to an earlier analysis of several hundred of the donors, about 179 million T cells yielded 117 million unique TCR beta sequences and more than 250 Gb of sequence data. In addition to the first cohort of 500 to 850 subjects, a separate validation cohort of approximately 130 different subjects was used. An earlier analysis of roughly 600 of the donors used high-throughput TCR beta sequencing to judge whether each TCR beta V gene segment behaved as functional or pseudogenic. The aim of the study was to test whether cataloging public T cell receptors could identify signatures of past pathogen exposure. The study combined high-throughput TCR immunosequencing, statistical association of individual TCRs with disease status, and machine learning to predict cytomegalovirus infection status. Every repertoire in the discovery cohort had been generated on one and the same sequencing platform. Rather than using new phenotypic data, the later analysis identified candidate immune exposures from TCR beta sequences and from how often those sequences occurred across donors. Among 398 genotyped donors of the cohort, an average of approximately 240,000 unique TCR beta nucleotide sequences was sequenced per donor, of which 15% to 20% were non-productive. Four to six DR-DQ haplotypes were handled as single units for association and clustering because linkage in the cohort was strong. Both class I and class II loci were covered by HLA typing, at four-digit resolution. Genome-wide SNP genotypes for about 65% of the 666 donors were used in a later genetic analysis, which treated that subset as a discovery cohort. The study profiled the T cell repertoires of approximately 700 subjects by immunosequencing and related them to cytomegalovirus serostatus. The genetic ancestry cluster associated with self-reported Caucasian donors included roughly 84% of the roughly 400 genotyped donors. The number of donors typed differed by locus, with about 629-640 for A, B, C, DRB1 and DQB1, 522 for DQA1, 600 to 610 for DPA1, and roughly 450 for DPB1. Donor age, sex, ethnicity and CMV serostatus were collected together with the repertoire data. Approximately 300 gigabases of sequencing data and approximately 91 million unique TCR sequences made up an early release that covered about 640 HLA-typed donors. In a later analysis, previously published TCR beta repertoires from several hundred donors were re-analyzed and high-resolution HLA genotyping was added so that TCR occurrence patterns could be studied. Paper-wide results and their limitations: The presence/absence analyses assumed that sequencing depth was roughly uniform across donors, and that assumption may not be true. Because counts were too low, about 18 rarely observed V segments, including chromosome 9 orphons, were excluded from the earlier analysis of several hundred of the donors. A group of highly shared sequence variants was considered likely to be a technical artifact of the sequencing pipeline. Several of the top co-occurrence clusters appeared to be linked to parvovirus B19, influenza, CMV and Epstein-Barr virus, according to a later analysis. Because the 87-base-pair reads could not distinguish some IMGT-functional V segments, including TRBV6-2 and TRBV6-3, those segments were excluded. Compared with equally common non-associated chains, HLA-associated TCR beta chains in a later analysis were more clonally expanded and had lower generation probabilities. At a false discovery rate of 0.05, a later analysis linked around 17,000 TCR beta sequences to specific HLA alleles. A later genetic analysis associated a missense DCLRE1C variant with V-gene and J-gene trimming of TCR beta chains, and an independent cohort replicated the association. Cytomegalovirus status was reported to be diagnosed by the classifier with high specificity and sensitivity in both the original and validation cohorts. A later analysis found that TCR association rates varied across HLA loci, with DRB1 alleles showing the most associated TCRs and HLA-C alleles the fewest. Across donors, most TCR sequences were observed very rarely, whereas some public TCRs were present in many individuals. Correlated functional status among segregating V segments might reflect linkage disequilibrium, but an unknown experimental factor could not be ruled out. The study gave a list of around 170 TCR beta chains associated with cytomegalovirus. Three of the identified cytomegalovirus-associated TCR beta chains were confirmed in vitro to be specific for cytomegalovirus antigens. In an earlier analysis of about 540 of the donors, most TCR beta V segments were observed in productive rearrangements about 87% or about 30% of the time, broadly matching IMGT annotations. The authors suggested that the approach could potentially be generalized to other disease states and immunological phenotypes. Most CMV-associated TCR beta chains appeared to be HLA-restricted in a later analysis, and the HLA associations seemed to be driven largely by CMV exposure. In this cohort, only TCR beta chains were sequenced, and detectable features were limited by the absence of alpha or paired-chain data. A later genetic analysis reported fewer N-insertions in productive TCRs among donors in an Asian-associated ancestry cluster than the roughly 620-donor mean. Strong co-occurrence of HLA alleles, especially DR and DQ, made assigning TCR associations to individual alleles difficult. CMV serostatus was the only immune exposure information available for the cohort. Because some donors lacked HLA typing at each locus, the association tests relied only on the typed subset. A further reported finding was that TCR beta sequences accurately predicted the HLA-A and HLA-B alleles for most subjects in the first cohort.

The library was obtained by the immunoSEQ multiplex PCR assay. The multiplex PCR relied on a mix of 60 forward primers for TCR Vbeta segments and 13 reverse primers for TCR Jbeta segments. Amplification of the CDR3 region of rearranged TCR beta genes was performed with a multiplex PCR assay on genomic DNA. On the Illumina HiSeq System, the amplified TCR beta libraries were sequenced as 87-base-pair reads. The paper's processing steps were these. A later analysis counted approximately 76 million unique TCR beta chains across the 600 to 850 repertoires, and roughly 10 million of these chains were shared by at least two donors. Raw reads were error-corrected and collapsed into unique sequences with a nearest-neighbor algorithm that merged closely related sequences to remove PCR and sequencing errors. V, D and J gene segments were assigned by aligning CDR3 sequences to IMGT reference sequences. Each retained sequence needed at least a six-nucleotide match to both a V gene segment and a J gene segment. Rearrangements were called productive when the CDR3 lacked stop codons and stayed in frame with V and J; all others were non-productive. CDR3 was defined according to IMGT convention as the region running from the second conserved V-encoded cysteine to the conserved J-encoded phenylalanine. The earlier analysis of about 530 of the donors excluded any sequence lacking an unambiguous match to a single V gene segment. An earlier analysis of just under 600 of the donors called V segments functional above 56.7% productive rearrangements and segregating when the between-donor standard deviation exceeded 5%. To diagnose cytomegalovirus status from the catalog of TCR beta chain sequences, a statistical classification framework was built. In a later analysis, V and J genes were assigned by comparing TCR nucleotide sequences against IMGT/GENE-DB human TR gene sequences. Using the TCRdist pipeline, a later analysis assigned CDR3 sequences along with most-parsimonious VDJ recombination scenarios. A later analysis defined each TCR beta chain by its CDR3 amino acid sequence plus V-gene family, and excluded reads lacking a unique V-gene family. As a way to deal with suspected cross-contamination and a sequencing artifact, a later analysis dropped 450 to 600 nucleotide sequences that were highly shared and had low generation probability. For each public chain, a later analysis derived a clonal expansion index from normalized ranks of inferred template counts within each repertoire. In a later analysis, generation probabilities were computed using a VDJ recombination model fitted to out-of-frame rearrangements, and the results were checked against IGoR. Hypergeometric tests were used in a later analysis to score TCR-TCR, TCR-HLA and TCR-CMV co-occurrence, with a repertoire-size bias correction applied to the TCR pairs. In a later analysis, false discovery rates were estimated by permuting HLA or CMV assignments 20 times. In a later analysis, co-occurring TCRs were grouped using DBSCAN, and TCRdist sequence similarity was added for clustering within HLA-allele-positive subsets. For co-occurrence clustering, repertoires with fewer than 30,000 or more than 120,000 public chains were excluded, along with a handful of repertoires with anomalous nucleotide sharing. TCRdb's version of the immuneACCESS table is confined to in-frame rearrangements and falls short of the full clone set. An unresolved V gene accounts for under half of the shortfall where checked; the remainder is of unknown origin. The V and J calls and clone size were taken over from that table, and D and trimming were inferred from the DNA. Counted in this sample were about 240,000 clones; over 70% of them appeared once. The ten largest clones add up to almost 8% of the sample.

This clonotype was sampled from an older woman in good health and CMV-seropositive. This receptor chain uses TRBV28 and TRBJ2-7; the junction holds 8 bases that match TRBD1. Sequenced material: PBMCs. This receptor carries the CDR3 CASSLGTGFPYEQYF. The bases read TGTGCCAGCAGTTTAGGGACAGGCTTCCCCTACGAGCAGTACTTC.